This TCR beta chain was identified during a study of long-term antiretroviral therapy in people with HIV. Study-level results: Clones that had undergone expansion before ART prevailed in the repertoire throughout all time points. Diversity went up after ART and still fell short of transplant donor controls.

Every donor had one or more pre-ART and two or more post-ART PBMC samples. On this clone itself: The antigen is undetermined.

CDR3 size: 14 residues. Trimming pared 3 bases from V and 1 base from J, leaving 10 bases between. Looked up from germline, CDR1 is SGHKS and CDR2 is YYEKEE (reference sequence). Runs used v3.0 of the immunoSEQ assay and were done at survey level. Generated by immunoSEQ multiplex PCR, the TCRdb table keeps only in-frame clones and is missing some. The sample yields about 20,000 clones, 75% to 85% seen once. The starting material was unsorted PBMCs, obtained 0.2 years after starting antiretroviral therapy. This clonotype was sampled from a middle-aged woman with HIV. The chain recombines TRBV5-5 with TRBJ1-1, with D uncertain. CDR3 loop: CASSSPDRNTEAFF. CDR3 bases: TGTGCCAGCAGCTCACCGGACCGGAACACTGAAGCTTTCTTT.